These 3 T cell receptor beta chains were all obtained from the same sample, sequenced in a study of beta chain features in type 1 diabetes. The sequenced template was cDNA made from the entire isolated RNA. Some clones are missing from TCRdb's copy, which holds only in-frame ones; the method was immunoSEQ multiplex PCR. The sample shows nearly 700,000 clones, around an eighth of them seen only once. Notes on the study in general: TCRB CDR3s from Type 1 diabetes patients were moderately but significantly shorter in all four CD4+ subsets.

These receptors have no known antigen. The sequenced sample consisted of naive CD4+ T cells from blood. These receptors all come from a man between 18 and 35 years old with type 1 diabetes.

The chain links TRBV18 to TRBJ2-5; D perhaps matches TRBD1 (5 bases). Trimming took 1 base from V and 1 from J, leaving 10 bases between them. The CDR3 extends over 15 amino acids. Germline CDR1 KGHSH, CDR2 LQKENI. The CDR3 DNA reads as TGTGCCAGCTCACCACAGGTTGACAGCCAAGAGACCCAGTACTTC. Translation gives CASSPQVDSQETQYF.

The J gene is TRBJ1-4, the V gene TRBV10-3; no definite D call. Germline-derived CDR1 and CDR2 are ENHRY and SYGVKD. Trimming pared 4 bases from V and 4 bases from J, leaving 10 bases between. The CDR3 extends over 14 amino acids. The CDR3 DNA follows: TGTGCCATCAGTGGACGGCCCCTTAATGAAAAACTGTTTTTT. Translation gives CAISGRPLNEKLFF.

The chain carries TRBV5-6 and TRBJ2-3; D possibly matches TRBD1 or TRBD2 (6 bases each). Trimming cost V 1 base and J 6 bases, with 15 bases left between them. This CDR3 has 15 amino acids. Germline CDR1 is SGHDT and CDR2 is YYEEEE. The CDR3 DNA sequence: TGTGCCAGCAGCTTGAGGGGGGCATTGAGGGATACGCAGTATTTT. Translated: CASSLRGALRDTQYF.